This T cell receptor (beta chain) stems from a study of cytomegalovirus exposure and HLA in healthy donors. Study-level results: An analysis done earlier found most TCR beta V segments productive about 90% or about 30% of the time. Accurate predictions that matched the HLA-A and HLA-B alleles of most subjects were reportedly made from TCR beta sequences. Later, an analysis found that common viral pathogens appeared to be linked with several of the most significant clusters.

V was clipped by 6 bases and J by 0 bases, with 6 bases between them. Per germline, CDR1 MNHNS and CDR2 SASEGT. This CDR3 is 13 amino acids long. Comment on this clone: Its antigen remains unidentified.

PCR was performed using 60 Vbeta and 13 Jbeta primers. The protocol was immunoSEQ multiplex PCR, while the TCRdb copy is restricted to in-frame clones and leaves out a portion. This sample has approximately 130,000 clones; around three fifths occur once, and the top ten carry 2% to 3%. The sequenced sample was PBMCs. The source of this sequence is a woman aged 40 to 50 in good health and CMV-seronegative. The chain uses TRBV6-1 and TRBJ1-3, with D unresolved. This chain's CDR3 is CASRAGSGNTIYF. The DNA of the CDR3 is TGTGCCAGCAGGGCAGGCTCTGGAAACACCATATATTTT.